Below, 9 T cell receptor beta chains from the same sample are listed, as sequenced in a study of blood T cells in healthy people across ages. Then a second PCR, running roughly 7 to 12 cycles, was carried out with a sample-barcoded 5' primer and a J-beta primer mix. TCRdb passed the 5' RACE reads through MiXCR, listing each CDR3 protein once. In the table there are more than 1.4 million distinct CDR3 sequences, around two fifths of which are singletons. The sequenced material came from blood. Receptors originate from a woman between 18 and 30 years old in good health.

In this sample, this clonotype turned up a few times. The J gene is TRBJ2-7, the V gene TRBV21-1. TRBV21-1 is termed a pseudogene. There are 14 residues in the CDR3. The CDR3 here is CASSNETNSYEQYF. The DNA for the CDR3 is TGTGCCAGCAGCAATGAGACGAACTCCTACGAGCAGTACTTC.

The chain employs TRBV5-1 and TRBJ1-1; D is perhaps TRBD1 (5 bases). V was pared by 0 bases and J by 3 bases, with 12 bases between. The CDR3 sequence is 15 residues long. From germline, CDR1 is SGHRS and CDR2 YFSETQ. CDR3 protein: CASSLAGRVDTEAFF. CDR3 coding DNA: TGCGCCAGCAGCTTGGCAGGGCGCGTGGACACTGAAGCTTTCTTT.

To note about this clonotype: Relative to the germline gene, one junction end is altered; a read error may explain this. V and J are TRBV27 and TRBJ2-2; 8 bases fit TRBD2. Looked up from germline, CDR1 is MNHEY and CDR2 is SMNVEV (reference sequence). The CDR3 contains 14 residues. The CDR3 DNA sequence: TGTGCCAGCAGTCCGGGGGGACTAGTCAATGAGCAGTTTTTT. This encodes CASSPGGLVNEQFF.

The chain carries TRBV28 and TRBJ2-7; D perhaps matches TRBD1 (6 bases). The V gene lost 3 bases and the J gene lost 7 bases, with 28 bases spanning the gap. This CDR3 spans 18 amino acids. Germline CDR1 and CDR2: MDHEN and SYDVKM. The CDR3 spells CASSLGHTGRTQYNEQYF. The CDR3 DNA follows: TGTGCCAGCAGTTTGGGCCATACAGGGAGAACGCAGTACAATGAGCAGTACTTC.

This clonotype was observed a single time. The chain joins TRBV11-1 to TRBJ1-2; possibly TRBD1 for D (6 bases). From germline, CDR1 is SGHAT and CDR2 FQDESV (reference sequence). V lost 5 bases and J lost 7, with 17 bases in between. CDR3 size: 14 residues. CDR3 nucleotides: TGTGCCAGCAGCGTCGGACGGGGGCTGGGTGGCTACACCTTC. Translated: CASSVGRGLGGYTF.

There are a few counts of this clonotype. V is TRBV27 and J is TRBJ2-5; perhaps TRBD2 as D (6 bases). V dropped 3 bases and J dropped 2 bases, with 13 bases sitting between them. The germline CDR1 and CDR2 sequences are MNHEY and SMNVEV (reference sequence). This CDR3 spans 15 amino acids. CDR3 amino acids: CASSFIMRGQETQYF. The DNA for the CDR3 is TGTGCCAGCAGTTTTATAATGCGGGGACAAGAGACCCAGTACTTC.

As DNA, the CDR3 is TGCAGTGCTAGAAAACCGGGAACAGATACGCAGTATTTT. Encoded protein: CSARKPGTDTQYF. The chain joins TRBV20-1 to TRBJ2-3; perhaps TRBD2 as D (5 bases). Germline loops: CDR1 DFQATT, CDR2 SNEGSKA (reference sequence). This CDR3 is built from 13 residues. V was pared by 2 bases and J by 3 bases, with 9 bases between.

This clonotype was seen more than once but under ten times. This chain joins TRBV7-2 and TRBJ1-5; TRBD1 might be the D (5 bases). The CDR3 runs to 16 residues. Germline V gene lookup returns CDR1 SGHTA and CDR2 FQGNSA. Trimming removed 1 base from V and 6 bases from J, with 16 bases in between. The CDR3 region is CASSLVEGFASQPQHF. For the CDR3, the DNA is TGTGCCAGCAGCTTAGTTGAGGGGTTTGCGAGTCAGCCCCAGCATTTT. The whole variable domain, filled in from reference TRBV7-2 and TRBJ1-5, reads GAGVSQSPSNKVTEKGKDVELRCDPISGHTALYWYRQSLGQGLEFLIYFQGNSAPDKSGLPSDRFSAERTGGSVSTLTIQRTQQEDSAVYLCASSLVEGFASQPQHFGDGTRLSIL.

V is TRBV5-1 and J is TRBJ2-7; 8 nucleotides align to TRBD2. Looked up from germline, CDR1 is SGHRS and CDR2 is YFSETQ. With V trimmed by 4 bases and J by 5 bases, 8 bases remained unmatched. The CDR3 sequence is 14 residues long. The CDR3 DNA reads TGCGCCAGCAGCCTGAGCGGGAGCAGCCACGAGCAGTACTTC. Translating gives CASSLSGSSHEQYF.